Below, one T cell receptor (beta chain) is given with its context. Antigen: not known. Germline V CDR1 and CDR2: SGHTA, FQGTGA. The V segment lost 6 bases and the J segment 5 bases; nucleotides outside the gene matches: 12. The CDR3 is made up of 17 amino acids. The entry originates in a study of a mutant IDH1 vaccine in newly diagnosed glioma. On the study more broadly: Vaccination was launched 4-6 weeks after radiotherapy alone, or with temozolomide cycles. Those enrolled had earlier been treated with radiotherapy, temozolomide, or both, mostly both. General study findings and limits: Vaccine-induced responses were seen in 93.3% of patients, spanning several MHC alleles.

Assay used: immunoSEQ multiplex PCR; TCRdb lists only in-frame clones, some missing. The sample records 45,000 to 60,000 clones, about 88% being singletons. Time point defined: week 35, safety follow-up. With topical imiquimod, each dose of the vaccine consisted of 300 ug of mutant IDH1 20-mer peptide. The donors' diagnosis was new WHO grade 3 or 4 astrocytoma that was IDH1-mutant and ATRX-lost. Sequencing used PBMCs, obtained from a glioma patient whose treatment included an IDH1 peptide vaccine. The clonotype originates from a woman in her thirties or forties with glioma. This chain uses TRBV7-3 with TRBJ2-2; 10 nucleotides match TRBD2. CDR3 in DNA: TGTGCCAGCAGTCCTACCGCGACTAGCGGGCATACCGGGGAGCTGTTTTTT. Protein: CASSPTATSGHTGELFF. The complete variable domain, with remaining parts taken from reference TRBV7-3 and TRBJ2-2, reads GAGVSQTPSNKVTEKGKYVELRCDPISGHTALYWYRQSLGQGPEFLIYFQGTGAADDSGLPNDRFFAVRPEGSVSTLKIQRTERGDSAVYLCASSPTATSGHTGELFFGEGSRLTVL.